The next 14 T cell receptor beta chains were all read from a single sample in a study of shared clonotypes between healthy human individuals. The naive CD8 subset, CD45RO-negative cells positively selected for CCR7, excluded terminally differentiated effector memory CD45RA+ cells. Sequencing used immunoSEQ multiplex PCR; TCRdb keeps in-frame clones, though not all of them. The table includes hundreds of thousands of clones, approximately 96% detected once. The sequencing sample was made of naive CD8+ T cells sorted from blood. All receptors come from a woman aged 25 to 39 in good health.

V usage is TRBV28 and J usage is TRBJ2-7; 11 nucleotides agree with TRBD2. From germline, CDR1 is MDHEN and CDR2 SYDVKM. Unmatched junction bases numbered 9, after V lost 1 base and J lost 4 bases. This CDR3 spans 17 amino acids. This CDR3 is CASSLFLTSGEGYEQYF. CDR3 nucleotides: TGTGCCAGCAGTTTATTTTTGACTAGCGGGGAAGGTTACGAGCAGTACTTC.

This clone was recorded only once. The chain combines TRBV4-1 with TRBJ2-7; 13 nucleotides line up with TRBD2. Germline-derived CDR1 and CDR2 are MGHRA and YSYEKL. J lost 5 bases, V lost 0 bases, and 1 base had no gene match. The CDR3 covers 15 residues. The CDR3 DNA follows: TGCGCCAGCAGCCAAGAACTAGCGGGAGGGGACGAGCAGTACTTC. Translated: CASSQELAGGDEQYF.

This sequence joins TRBV2 and TRBJ1-1; D not certain. The CDR3 consists of 15 residues. Germline values: CDR1 SNHLY, CDR2 FYNNEI. Trimming took off 1 base at V and 1 base at J, with 10 bases between the two ends. The CDR3 here is CASSEGIGWNTEAFF. CDR3 sequence (DNA): TGTGCCAGCAGTGAAGGGATCGGCTGGAACACTGAAGCTTTCTTT.

J is TRBJ2-1 and V is TRBV27; 7 bases map to TRBD2. From germline, CDR1 is MNHEY and CDR2 SMNVEV (reference sequence). The CDR3 is made up of 15 amino acids. The trim removed 7 bases at V and 0 bases at J, leaving 6 bases unmatched. CDR3 DNA: TGTGCCAGCACCCCCGGGACTACCTCCTACAATGAGCAGTTCTTC. Amino acid sequence: CASTPGTTSYNEQFF.

The V and J genes are TRBV4-1 and TRBJ2-3; 7 bases map to TRBD1. The CDR3 contains 13 residues. Germline assignment: CDR1 MGHRA and CDR2 YSYEKL. Trimming cost V 2 bases and J 6 bases; bases outside gene matches: 2. CDR3 loop: CASSQLQGDTQYF. Written as DNA, the CDR3 is TGCGCCAGCAGCCAACTACAGGGGGATACGCAGTATTTT.

The rearrangement links TRBV4-1 to TRBJ2-7; perhaps TRBD2 as D (6 bases). The V gene's germline CDR1 is MGHRA and CDR2 YSYEKL. Trimming shortened V by 1 base and J by 2 bases, and 12 bases separated the two germline ends. The CDR3 has 15 residues. CDR3 protein: CASSQAEGSAYEQYF. The CDR3 bases are TGCGCCAGCAGCCAAGCGGAGGGCAGTGCCTACGAGCAGTACTTC.

As regards this clone: The same CDR3 also results from other DNA sequences found in this sample. The rearrangement joins TRBV29-1 to TRBJ2-7; D call uncertain. The CDR3 consists of 12 residues. Germline CDR1 reads SQVTM; CDR2 reads ANQGSEA. Trimming cost V 3 bases and J 4 bases, with 10 bases left between them. In DNA, the CDR3 is TGCAGCGTTGAGGAGCGAGATTACGAGCAGTACTTC. It yields the protein CSVEERDYEQYF.

This rearrangement joins TRBV7-9 to TRBJ2-7; D may match TRBD1 or TRBD2 (5 bases each). This CDR3 region has 13 residues. V was cut by 5 bases and J by 5 bases, with 13 bases left in between. CDR1 is SEHNR and CDR2 is FQNEAQ in the germline V gene (reference sequence). CDR3 loop: CASSPPGPHEQYF. CDR3 nucleotide sequence: TGTGCCAGCAGCCCTCCGGGGCCCCACGAGCAGTACTTC.

This clone was seen only once. This chain links TRBV14 with TRBJ1-1, with D maybe TRBD1 (5 bases). This CDR3 comprises 17 residues. Per the germline V gene, CDR1 is SGHDN and CDR2 is FVKESK. The V end lost 3 bases, the J end lost 0 bases, and 17 bases lay between the germline ends. CDR3 coding DNA: TGTGCCAGCAGCCAGGGAGCCCGACAGACCATGAACACTGAAGCTTTCTTT. It is translated as CASSQGARQTMNTEAFF.

This clone was found once. The chain recombines TRBV15 with TRBJ2-1, with a tentative D call TRBD1 (5 bases). CDR3 length: 15 residues. The germline gives CDR1 LNHNV, CDR2 YYDKDF (reference sequence). V was cut by 0 bases and J by 7 bases, with 13 bases left in between. CDR3 sequence: CATSRDRGSNNEQFF. The CDR3 DNA sequence: TGTGCCACCAGCAGAGATAGGGGCTCAAATAATGAGCAGTTCTTC.

The gene calls are TRBV7-6 and TRBJ1-6; no definite D call. With 2 bases removed from V and 7 bases from J, the gap between germline ends came to 12 bases. The length of the CDR3 is 15 residues. Germline lookup yields CDR1 SGHVS and CDR2 FNYEAQ. Written as DNA, the CDR3 is TGTGCCAGCAGCTTATCGGCAGGTCCAAATTCACCCCTCCACTTT. Translation gives CASSLSAGPNSPLHF.

The V and J genes are TRBV6-1 and TRBJ2-7; 7 bases match TRBD1. Germline V gives CDR1 MNHNS, CDR2 SASEGT. Germline trimming cut 2 bases from V and 2 bases from J; bases unmatched to any gene: 6. CDR3 length equals 15 residues. The CDR3 here is CASSELPGQAYEQYF. In DNA, the CDR3 is TGTGCCAGCAGTGAACTTCCCGGACAGGCCTACGAGCAGTACTTC.

The J gene is TRBJ2-7, the V gene TRBV27, with D maybe TRBD1 (6 bases). V was pared by 5 bases and J by 3 bases, with 17 bases between. Germline V gene lookup returns CDR1 MNHEY and CDR2 SMNVEV (reference sequence). The CDR3 sequence is 15 residues long. The CDR3: CASSPQTGQSYEQYF. In nucleotides, the CDR3 is TGTGCCAGCAGTCCACAAACCGGACAGAGCTACGAGCAGTACTTC.

The V gene is TRBV28, the J gene TRBJ2-7; 8 nucleotides align to TRBD1. Per the germline V gene, CDR1 is MDHEN and CDR2 is SYDVKM. The CDR3 covers 13 residues. J was trimmed by 1 base and V by 6 bases; bases with no gene match: 2. CDR3 loop: CASRQGVSYEQYF. Here the CDR3 DNA reads TGTGCCAGCAGACAGGGGGTGTCCTACGAGCAGTACTTC.